The present TCR beta chain was sequenced within a study of T cells in Graves' hyperthyroidism and ophthalmopathy. Broader study findings: Model-based prediction identified ophthalmopathy a median 6.5 months prior to its onset. The majority of expanded thyroid clonotypes above 0.001 also appeared in blood. Through a model of 13 V-J features, ophthalmopathy was separated from stable hyperthyroidism.

RNA transcripts provided the source from which TCR beta CDR3 regions were amplified. RT-PCR in the first round (using the HTBI primer set) targeted the TCR CDR3. TCRdb ran MiXCR on the multiplex PCR reads and lists one entry per CDR3 protein. Counted here are around 190,000 distinct CDR3 sequences, about a sixth occurring once; the ten biggest clones make up 53%. Investigators excluded patients with uncontrolled infection, other autoimmune disease, pregnancy or lactation. This CDR3 comprises 14 residues. Trimming removed 7 bases from V and 0 bases from J, with 10 bases in between. Germline CDR1 ENHRY, CDR2 SYGVKD. The sample holds a few counts of this clonotype. Its matching antigen is unknown.

This clonotype was obtained from a woman in her fifties or sixties with Graves' hyperthyroidism. Specimen: blood. V gene TRBV10-3 combines with J gene TRBJ2-1; D may be TRBD1 (6 bases). The CDR3 DNA reads as TGTGCCATCAACCAGGACAGCTCCTACAATGAGCAGTTCTTC. This sequence encodes CAINQDSSYNEQFF.